These T cell receptor beta chains were read from a single sample in a study of identical twins. TCRdb re-called the 5' RACE reads with MiXCR, one entry per CDR3 protein. Of around 530,000 distinct CDR3 sequences in the sample, roughly 15% are singletons; the top ten hold roughly 0.44%. The sample also formed part of further work on yellow fever vaccine responses in identical twins.

Sequenced: CD4+ T cells sorted from blood. The receptor set was obtained from a woman aged 18-29 years in good health. Each CDR3 is given with its conserved first and last residue. D genes are given only for firm matches. Expanded clones get a size class; other rows say once, few or many, or leave the size out.

D gene	clone size	V gene	J gene	CDR3 protein	CDR3 DNA
TRBD2	few	TRBV2	TRBJ2-4	CASSVSSGRTKNIQYF	TGTGCCAGCAGTGTTTCTAGCGGGAGGACCAAAAACATTCAGTACTTC
NA	few	TRBV12-3/TRBV12-4	TRBJ2-7	CASSLDLANYEQYF	TGTGCCAGCAGTTTGGACTTAGCGAACTACGAGCAGTACTTT
NA	few	TRBV12-3/TRBV12-4	TRBJ1-1	CASSLMAGVWTEAFF	TGTGCCAGCAGTTTAATGGCAGGGGTTTGGACTGAAGCTTTCTTT
NA	NA	TRBV29-1	TRBJ2-2	CSVEGPLSTGELFF	TGCAGCGTTGAGGGCCCGTTATCAACCGGGGAGCTGTTTTTT
TRBD2	once	TRBV5-5	TRBJ2-5	CASRSGLAGGGETQYF	TGTGCCAGCAGATCTGGACTAGCGGGGGGCGGAGAGACCCAGTACTTC
NA	few	TRBV5-6	TRBJ2-3	CASSLALREGTQYF	TGTGCCAGCAGCTTGGCCCTTAGAGAGGGTACGCAGTATTTT
NA	few	TRBV12-3/TRBV12-4	TRBJ2-3	CASSLRPPSLSTDTQYF	TGTGCCAGCAGTTTAAGGCCCCCATCGCTAAGCACAGATACGCAGTATTTT
NA	many	TRBV14	TRBJ2-3	CASSHQSDRWGTDTQYF	TGTGCCAGCAGCCATCAGTCAGACAGATGGGGCACAGATACGCAGTATTTT
NA	NA	TRBV18	TRBJ2-1	CASSPMQGSEQFF	TGTGCCAGCTCACCTATGCAGGGTAGTGAGCAGTTCTTC
NA	few	TRBV5-1	TRBJ2-5	CASSLRLGLVETQYF	TGCGCCAGCAGCTTGAGGCTGGGTTTGGTGGAGACCCAGTACTTC
NA	few	TRBV5-1	TRBJ1-2	CASRSATYGYTF	TGCGCCAGCAGGTCCGCCACCTATGGCTACACCTTC
NA	few	TRBV10-1	TRBJ2-2	CASSERVGAGELFF	TGCGCCAGCAGTGAGAGGGTTGGGGCCGGGGAGCTGTTTTTT
TRBD1	few	TRBV4-1	TRBJ2-2	CASSQGQGLGTGELFF	TGCGCCAGCAGCCAAGGACAGGGGCTCGGCACCGGGGAGCTGTTTTTT
NA	few	TRBV12-3/TRBV12-4	TRBJ1-5	CASSGRGGGNQPQHF	TGTGCCAGCAGCGGCAGGGGCGGAGGCAATCAGCCCCAGCATTTT
TRBD1	few	TRBV2	TRBJ2-1	CASSFTGTGGYEQFF	TGTGCCAGCAGTTTTACCGGGACAGGTGGTTATGAGCAGTTCTTC
NA	few	TRBV4-2	TRBJ2-3	CASSQLGYGADTQYF	TGTGCCAGCAGCCAATTAGGCTACGGGGCAGATACGCAGTATTTT
TRBD2	few	TRBV10-3	TRBJ2-3	CAISDGTSNTDTQYF	TGTGCCATCAGTGACGGGACTAGCAACACAGATACGCAGTATTTT
NA	NA	TRBV10-3	TRBJ1-1	CAIRQGLNTEAFF	TGTGCCATCAGGCAGGGGTTGAACACTGAAGCTTTCTTT
TRBD2	NA	TRBV12-3/TRBV12-4	TRBJ2-1	CASSLAGRGGLGGRNEQFF	TGTGCCAGCAGTTTAGCGGGGCGGGGGGGCCTTGGTGGACGCAATGAGCAGTTCTTC
NA	NA	TRBV5-1	TRBJ2-1	CASTLVSGNEQFF	TGCGCCAGCACTCTGGTCTCGGGAAATGAGCAGTTCTTC
NA	many	TRBV9	TRBJ2-3	CASSSRSPFPKLTDTQYF	TGTGCCAGCAGCTCACGTTCCCCTTTCCCGAAACTCACAGATACGCAGTATTTT
NA	NA	TRBV4-1	TRBJ2-2	CASSPTEGKQDTGELFF	TGCGCCAGCAGCCCCACAGAGGGAAAACAGGACACCGGGGAGCTGTTTTTT
TRBD1	NA	TRBV10-3	TRBJ1-6	CAISEGRDRASPLHF	TGTGCCATCAGTGAAGGACGGGACAGGGCCTCACCCCTCCACTTT
NA	few	TRBV20-1	TRBJ2-3	CSAPPYTDTQYF	TGCAGTGCGCCACCCTACACAGATACGCAGTATTTT
TRBD2	NA	TRBV5-1	TRBJ2-1	CASSGDGGLAGLPNYNEQFF	TGCGCCAGCAGCGGAGACGGGGGACTAGCGGGCCTACCAAACTACAATGAGCAGTTCTTC
NA	few	TRBV2	TRBJ2-7	CASSEGRQSYEQYF	TGTGCCAGCAGTGAAGGTAGACAGAGCTACGAGCAGTACTTC
NA	NA	TRBV6-1	TRBJ1-4	CASSEWGATNEKLFF	TGTGCCAGCAGTGAATGGGGGGCAACTAATGAAAAACTGTTTTTT
NA	NA	TRBV28	TRBJ1-1	CASSLSAGMNTEAFF	TGTGCCAGCAGTTTATCGGCAGGAATGAACACTGAAGCTTTCTTT
TRBD2	few	TRBV10-3	TRBJ2-3	CAIEAGGGDTQYF	TGTGCCATCGAGGCGGGGGGTGGTGATACGCAGTATTTT
NA	few	TRBV7-3	TRBJ2-1	CASSLPGANNEQFF	TGTGCCAGCAGCTTACCCGGGGCAAACAATGAGCAGTTCTTC
TRBD1	few	TRBV20-1	TRBJ1-1	CSASGTGSLKDFF	TGCAGTGCTAGCGGGACAGGGTCCCTTAAGGATTTCTTT
NA	few	TRBV28	TRBJ2-2	CASSSPEGAVIGELFF	TGTGCCAGCAGTTCTCCTGAGGGAGCGGTTATCGGGGAGCTGTTTTTT
TRBD2	few	TRBV12-3/TRBV12-4	TRBJ2-5	CASSSQREEETQYF	TGTGCCAGCAGTTCCCAGCGGGAGGAGGAGACCCAGTACTTC
NA	NA	TRBV7-2	TRBJ2-1	CASSLAGYAYNEQFF	TGTGCCAGCAGCTTAGCTGGATACGCCTACAATGAGCAGTTCTTC
NA	many	TRBV5-1	TRBJ2-1	CASSQSGNEQFF	TGCGCCAGCAGCCAGAGCGGCAATGAGCAGTTCTTC
NA	few	TRBV20-1	TRBJ2-6	CSARPGPGTSGANVLTF	TGCAGTGCTAGACCGGGACCGGGGACCTCTGGGGCCAACGTCCTGACTTTC
NA	NA	TRBV28	TRBJ2-2	CASSSEMRGGTGELFF	TGTGCCAGCAGCAGTGAAATGAGGGGAGGCACCGGGGAGCTGTTTTTT
TRBD1	few	TRBV19	TRBJ2-3	CSTSTGIDTQYF	TGTAGCACTTCGACAGGGATAGATACGCAGTATTTT
NA	NA	TRBV29-1	TRBJ2-6	CSVQVSGANVLTF	TGCAGTGTTCAGGTCTCTGGGGCCAACGTCCTGACTTTC